The 21 T cell receptor beta chains reported below all come from one sample, sequenced in a study of blood T cell repertoires in COVID-19. Method: immunoSEQ multiplex PCR; TCRdb's copy keeps in-frame clones and lacks some. The table has roughly 250,000 clones, approximately 86% seen once. The sequenced sample consisted of peripheral blood. Source of these receptors: a human donor with COVID-19, enrolled during active disease. The donor label of this sample is uncertain.

The gene calls are TRBV11-2 and TRBJ2-3; TRBD2 is a possible D gene (6 bases). The CDR3 has 15 amino acids. The V gene lost 6 bases and the J gene lost 0 bases, with 13 bases spanning the gap. Germline lookup yields CDR1 SGHAT and CDR2 FQNNGV. For the CDR3, the DNA is TGTGCCAGCAGGGGACTGATTACTAGCACAGATACGCAGTATTTT. This codes for CASRGLITSTDTQYF. Together with reference TRBV11-2 and TRBJ2-3, the CDR3 gives the full variable domain: EAGVAQSPRYKIIEKRQSVAFWCNPISGHATLYWYQQILGQGPKLLIQFQNNGVVDDSQLPKDRFSAERLKGVDSTLKIQPAKLEDSAVYLCASRGLITSTDTQYFGPGTRLTVL.

This clone appeared a single time. The genes are TRBV5-6 and TRBJ1-4, with TRBD1 matching 8 bases. J was trimmed by 6 bases and V by 3 bases; bases with no gene match: 4. Per germline, CDR1 SGHDT and CDR2 YYEEEE. The CDR3 has 14 amino acids. The CDR3 DNA is TGTGCCAGCAGCTGGACAGGGCCGGATGAAAAACTGTTTTTT. Translating it yields CASSWTGPDEKLFF.

This sequence joins TRBV6-5 and TRBJ1-2, with a tentative D call TRBD1 (5 bases). Germline V CDR1 and CDR2: MNHEY, SVGAGI. Trimming stripped 5 bases from V and 2 bases from J, with 15 bases between. The CDR3 runs 15 residues. Written as DNA, the CDR3 is TGTGCCAGCAGTCCCTACATGGGGGGAAACTATGGCTACACCTTC. Its translation: CASSPYMGGNYGYTF.

The gene calls are TRBV6-6 and TRBJ1-2; D gene ambiguous. Trimming pared 7 bases from V and 2 bases from J, leaving 14 bases between. From germline, CDR1 is MNHNY and CDR2 SVGAGI (reference sequence). The CDR3 extends over 14 amino acids. The CDR3 region is CASTDPGENYGYTF. As DNA, the CDR3 is TGTGCCAGCACCGACCCCGGGGAAAACTATGGCTACACCTTC.

This clone was picked up a small number of times. The chain recombines TRBV30 with TRBJ2-7, with 10 bases fitting TRBD1. CDR3 size: 16 residues. CDR1 and CDR2 (germline): GTSNPN, SVGIG (reference sequence). V was pared by 8 bases and J by 5 bases, with 18 bases of the junction left unmatched. CDR3: CAARSSYVDRGNEQYF. The CDR3, as DNA: TGTGCCGCCCGCTCCTCCTACGTGGACAGGGGGAACGAGCAGTACTTC.

This sequence joins TRBV10-1 and TRBJ2-7, with TRBD1 matching 8 bases. The CDR3 is 15 residues long. The germline gives CDR1 WNHNN, CDR2 SYGVQD (reference sequence). Trimming at V came to 3 bases and at J to 4 bases, leaving 8 bases not matched to a gene. Here the CDR3 reads CASSDGAGGAYEQYF. The CDR3 DNA follows: TGCGCCAGCAGTGACGGTGCAGGGGGCGCGTACGAGCAGTACTTC.

The CDR3 region has the DNA TGTGCATCTGGGCAGGGGGCAACCGGGGAGCTGTTTTTT. Encoded protein: CASGQGATGELFF. The J gene is TRBJ2-2, the V gene TRBV2, with 8 bases lining up with TRBD1. Germline assignment: CDR1 SNHLY and CDR2 FYNNEI. The CDR3 contains 13 residues.

The chain uses TRBV4-1 and TRBJ1-2; 10 bases match TRBD1. The length of the CDR3 is 19 residues. V dropped 0 bases and J dropped 7; count of bases not matched to a gene: 17. The germline V gene has CDR1 MGHRA and CDR2 YSYEKL. The CDR3 loop reads CASSQDRGGQGTSGGGYTF. Written as DNA, the CDR3 is TGCGCCAGCAGCCAAGATCGTGGGGGACAGGGGACCTCCGGAGGTGGCTACACCTTC.

The V gene is TRBV6-5, the J gene TRBJ1-5; 7 nucleotides align to TRBD1. Germline CDR1 MNHEY, CDR2 SVGAGI. The CDR3 covers 15 residues. V dropped 5 bases and J dropped 6; count of bases not matched to a gene: 10. In DNA, the CDR3 is TGTGCCAGCAGTCGAGACAGGGAGATGGGTCAGCCCCAGCATTTT. It translates to CASSRDREMGQPQHF.

The V gene is TRBV7-9, the J gene TRBJ1-5; tentatively, D is TRBD1 (5 bases). CDR1 is SEHNR and CDR2 is FQNEAQ in the germline V gene (reference sequence). Trimming stripped 4 bases from V and 4 bases from J, with 11 bases between. This CDR3 is 14 amino acids long. DNA of the CDR3: TGTGCCAGCAGCTATCCCGGGGGTAATCAGCCCCAGCATTTT. Amino acid sequence: CASSYPGGNQPQHF.

V usage is TRBV27 and J usage is TRBJ2-5; maybe TRBD2 (7 bases). From germline, CDR1 is MNHEY and CDR2 SMNVEV (reference sequence). Trimming took off 9 bases at V and 2 bases at J, with 13 bases between the two ends. CDR3 length: 13 residues. The CDR3 is CARGGGSQETQYF. The CDR3 DNA is TGTGCCAGGGGGGGCGGGAGTCAAGAGACCCAGTACTTC.

The CDR3 nucleotides are TGTGCCAGCAGCTCACAGACAGGGGACTATGGCTACACCTTC. Translation gives CASSSQTGDYGYTF. This chain connects TRBV7-2 to TRBJ1-2, with TRBD1 matching over 8 bases. Germline V lookup: CDR1 SGHTA, CDR2 FQGNSA. After removal of 4 bases from V and 3 bases from J, the junction contained 4 bases not matched to a gene. The CDR3 sequence is 14 residues long.

This chain links TRBV29-1 with TRBJ2-7; 7 bases are a match to TRBD1. The J segment lost 1 base and the V segment lost 2 bases, leaving 2 bases of the junction unmatched. This CDR3 has 13 residues. Germline loops: CDR1 SQVTM, CDR2 ANQGSEA. The chain's CDR3 is CSVETTGSYEQYF. In nucleotides, the CDR3 is TGCAGCGTTGAAACGACAGGGTCCTACGAGCAGTACTTC.

The chain employs TRBV12-3 or TRBV12-4 and TRBJ1-1; tentatively, D is TRBD1 (6 bases). CDR3 length: 13 residues. V was clipped by 5 bases and J by 10 bases, with 17 bases between them. CDR3 sequence: CASSRRAGVGAFF. The CDR3, as DNA: TGTGCCAGCAGTCGTAGGGCAGGGGTAGGAGCTTTCTTT.

V and J are TRBV3-1 (or the pseudogene TRBV3-2) and TRBJ1-3, with D tentatively TRBD1 (6 bases). The CDR3 has 16 residues. V lost 4 bases and J 3 bases, leaving 16 bases between the germline ends. Germline assignment: CDR1 LGHDT and CDR2 YNNKEL (reference sequence). This CDR3 reads CASSLPTGRGGNTIYF. The CDR3 nucleotides read TGTGCCAGCAGCCTACCTACAGGGAGAGGTGGAAACACCATATATTTT.

The chain carries TRBV15 and TRBJ2-3; a weak D match, TRBD2 (5 bases). The CDR3 spans 12 residues. V was clipped by 4 bases and J by 14 bases, with 16 bases between them. The germline gives CDR1 LNHNV, CDR2 YYDKDF (reference sequence). Written as DNA, the CDR3 is TGTGCCACCAGCATAAGCGGCAGCACGGGGTATTTT. As protein: CATSISGSTGYF.

This chain links TRBV25-1 with TRBJ2-7; 11 bases align to TRBD2. CDR3 length: 14 amino acids. V shed 6 bases, J shed 2 bases, and the junction held 3 bases outside the gene matches. Germline V lookup: CDR1 MGHDK, CDR2 SYGVNS. The CDR3, as DNA: TGTGCCAGCAGACCGGGACTAGCGGCCTACGAGCAGTACTTC. It codes for CASRPGLAAYEQYF.

The chain couples TRBV9 to TRBJ2-7, with 12 bases fitting TRBD2. The length of the CDR3 is 16 residues. Germline CDR1 SGDLS, CDR2 YYNGEE. The V gene end was trimmed by 3 bases and the J gene end by 3 bases; junction bases not matched to a gene: 7. CDR3 amino acids: CASSAFETSGSYEQYF. The CDR3 coding sequence is TGTGCCAGCAGCGCCTTTGAGACTAGCGGGAGCTACGAGCAGTACTTC.

This sequence joins TRBV18 and TRBJ1-5; 7 nucleotides match TRBD1. Germline V gene lookup returns CDR1 KGHSH and CDR2 LQKENI. There are 15 residues in the CDR3. V gave up 5 bases and J gave up 3 bases; unmatched junction bases: 7. In nucleotides, the CDR3 is TGTGCCAGCTCAGCGGGACAGTCTTACAATCAGCCCCAGCATTTT. Protein sequence: CASSAGQSYNQPQHF.

This clone was observed a single time. The rearrangement links TRBV28 to TRBJ2-7, with 11 bases matching TRBD2. This CDR3 is 15 amino acids long. Trimming took 5 bases from V and 5 from J; bases not matched to a gene: 8. Germline CDR1 reads MDHEN; CDR2 reads SYDVKM. For the CDR3, the DNA is TGTGCCAGCAGTACCGGGACTAGCGGATTTAACGAGCAGTACTTC. This sequence encodes CASSTGTSGFNEQYF. Combining the CDR3 with reference TRBV28 and TRBJ2-7 gives the whole variable domain DVKVTQSSRYLVKRTGEKVFLECVQDMDHENMFWYRQDPGLGLRLIYFSYDVKMKEKGDIPEGYSVSREKKERFSLILESASTNQTSMYLCASSTGTSGFNEQYFGPGTRLTVT.

CDR3 sequence: CASSDSRLAEQFF. The CDR3 DNA reads as TGTGCCAGCAGTGACTCTCGACTTGCTGAGCAGTTCTTC. The genes are TRBV6-4 and TRBJ2-1; D call uncertain. Germline CDR1 and CDR2: MRHNA and SNTAGT. This CDR3 region has 13 residues. Between the trimmed V and J ends, which lost 0 bases and 9 bases, there was a span of 9 bases.